This T cell receptor (beta chain) is drawn from a study of T cell repertoires in cytomegalovirus infection. Study as a whole: Public TCR beta signature analysis indicated the presence of both CMV infection and matching HLA type. Whole-study findings and limits: Across the ex vivo response, the dominant clonotypes were HLA-C-restricted CMV-specific TCR beta clonotypes.

Each CDR3 protein gets one entry after TCRdb re-called the reads with MiXCR. The table includes fewer than 85,000 distinct CDR3 sequences, over 3.5% detected once. Comments on this clonotype: What it binds is unknown.

The CDR3 consists of 15 residues. Trimming took off 5 bases at V and 6 bases at J, with 18 bases between the two ends. Germline V gene data show CDR1 as LGHNA and CDR2 as YSLEER. The chain couples TRBV4-3 to TRBJ2-3, with D hard to call. The source is a human donor in good health (CMV status not recorded). Some clones in this sample may be carry-over from other donors' samples. The sample consisted of PBMCs. The CDR3 bases are TGCGCCAGCAGCGTCGGGCGTCCAACGGTGGATACGCAGTATTTT. As protein: CASSVGRPTVDTQYF.